Following are 21 T cell receptor beta chains from one sample sequenced in a study of T cells in Graves' hyperthyroidism and ophthalmopathy. Amplification yielded TCR beta CDR3 regions, with RNA transcripts as the source. TCR CDR3 underwent first-round RT-PCR with the HTBI primer set. Using its own MiXCR run on the multiplex PCR reads, TCRdb lists one record per CDR3 protein. The data contain under 350,000 distinct CDR3 sequences, 20% to 30% of them singletons. Sequenced input: blood. Receptors originate from a man aged 40-49 years with Graves' hyperthyroidism that later progressed to Graves' ophthalmopathy.

In this sample, this clonotype turned up many times. This rearrangement joins TRBV7-9 to TRBJ1-2; D is uncertain. Germline V gives CDR1 SEHNR, CDR2 FQNEAQ (reference sequence). Trimming took off 4 bases at V and 8 bases at J, with 11 bases between the two ends. The CDR3 runs to 12 residues. The CDR3 spells CASSSEGGGYTF. CDR3 nucleotide sequence: TGTGCCAGCAGCTCCGAGGGAGGCGGCTACACCTTC.

This clonotype was picked up one time. The J gene is TRBJ1-1, the V gene TRBV24-1; D call uncertain. In germline, CDR1 is KGHDR, CDR2 SFDVKD. This CDR3 has 13 amino acids. V lost 5 bases to trimming and J lost 5 bases, with 11 bases between them. The CDR3: CATSGIGGTEAFF. In nucleotides, the CDR3 is TGTGCCACCAGTGGGATTGGAGGTACTGAAGCTTTCTTT.

This clonotype was seen ten or more times. The chain links TRBV20-1 to TRBJ2-7, with 8 bases matching TRBD2. Trimming took 2 bases from V and 7 from J; bases not matched to a gene: 10. The CDR3 runs to 14 residues. Per the germline V gene, CDR1 is DFQATT and CDR2 is SNEGSKA (reference sequence). The CDR3 sequence is CSARKAGASGEQYF. In DNA, the CDR3 is TGCAGTGCTAGAAAAGCGGGAGCGTCGGGGGAGCAGTACTTC.

This clonotype was seen many times. The chain uses TRBV5-1 and TRBJ1-6; D remains unclear. CDR1 is SGHRS, CDR2 YFSETQ, per germline. This CDR3 comprises 13 residues. The V end was cut by 3 bases, the J end by 8 bases, with 9 bases between. The DNA of the CDR3 is TGCGCCAGCAGCTGGTCGGAAGATTCACCCCTCCACTTT. This gives the protein CASSWSEDSPLHF.

The V call is TRBV6-5, the J call TRBJ2-5, with D unresolved. CDR1 is MNHEY, CDR2 SVGAGI, per germline. This CDR3 comprises 15 residues. Trimming took off 0 bases at V and 4 bases at J, with 12 bases between the two ends. CDR3: CASSYSRLMGETQYF. DNA of the CDR3: TGTGCCAGCAGTTACTCACGTCTGATGGGAGAGACCCAGTACTTC.

V is TRBV5-1 and J is TRBJ2-7, with 7 bases that match TRBD1. Germline V gene lookup returns CDR1 SGHRS and CDR2 YFSETQ. Trimming took 4 bases from V and 0 from J; bases not matched to a gene: 13. The CDR3 sequence is 17 residues long. The CDR3 spells CASSGLIYRDSSYEQYF. In nucleotides, the CDR3 is TGCGCCAGCAGCGGGTTGATCTACCGGGACAGCTCCTACGAGCAGTACTTC. The variable domain in full, completed from reference TRBV5-1 and TRBJ2-7, reads KAGVTQTPRYLIKTRGQQVTLSCSPISGHRSVSWYQQTPGQGLQFLFEYFSETQRNKGNFPGRFSGRQFSNSRSEMNVSTLELGDSALYLCASSGLIYRDSSYEQYFGPGTRLTVT.

This clonotype was observed many times. The V call is TRBV4-1, the J call TRBJ2-7; D may be TRBD2 (5 bases). Germline V gene data show CDR1 as MGHRA and CDR2 as YSYEKL. Trimming stripped 1 base from V and 2 bases from J, with 12 bases between. There are 15 residues in the CDR3. The CDR3 bases are TGCGCCAGCAGCCAAGGACTACAAGTGGCCTACGAGCAGTACTTC. It codes for CASSQGLQVAYEQYF.

The sample holds many counts of this clonotype. V is TRBV7-6 and J is TRBJ2-7; 7 positions match TRBD2. Germline trimming cut 6 bases from V and 6 bases from J; bases unmatched to any gene: 17. The CDR3 consists of 16 residues. In germline, CDR1 is SGHVS, CDR2 FNYEAQ. The CDR3 sequence: CASSQQTLAWEGEQYF. DNA for the CDR3: TGTGCCAGCAGTCAACAGACCCTAGCGTGGGAGGGCGAGCAGTACTTC.

There are many counts of this clonotype. The J gene is TRBJ1-5, the V gene TRBV28, with D possibly being TRBD1 (6 bases). The V end lost 3 bases, the J end lost 0 bases, and 12 bases lay between the germline ends. CDR3 length: 16 residues. Germline-derived CDR1 and CDR2 are MDHEN and SYDVKM. The CDR3 sequence is CASSFGGQFSNQPQHF. The CDR3 region has the DNA TGTGCCAGCAGTTTCGGGGGGCAGTTTAGCAATCAGCCCCAGCATTTT.

This clonotype was seen ten or more times. V and J are TRBV12-3 or TRBV12-4 and TRBJ1-1; possibly TRBD1 for D (6 bases). The V end was cut by 2 bases, the J end by 6 bases, with 10 bases between. The CDR3 has 13 amino acids. In nucleotides, the CDR3 is TGTGCCAGCAGTTTAACAGGGCGCGCTGAAGCTTTCTTT. Its translation is CASSLTGRAEAFF.

The sample holds many counts of this clonotype. The chain has TRBV4-2 and TRBJ2-7; D call uncertain. V was shortened by 3 bases and J by 2 bases, with 8 bases between the two germline ends. CDR3 length: 13 residues. Germline V gene data show CDR1 as LGHNA and CDR2 as YNFKEQ. This CDR3 is CASSHATPYEQYF. As DNA, the CDR3 is TGTGCCAGCAGCCATGCGACTCCCTACGAGCAGTACTTC.

This clonotype has just a few counts. DNA of the CDR3: TGTGCCAGCAGTGGGACTTATCAAGAGACCCAGTACTTC. Translation gives CASSGTYQETQYF. The chain couples TRBV6-1 to TRBJ2-5; a weak D match, TRBD2 (5 bases). V was clipped by 4 bases and J by 2 bases, with 8 bases between them. The CDR3 spans 13 residues. CDR1 is MNHNS and CDR2 is SASEGT in the germline V gene.

At least ten counts were recorded for this clonotype. The V gene is TRBV20-1, the J gene TRBJ2-7, with no clear D. This CDR3 has 11 amino acids. Germline-derived CDR1 and CDR2 are DFQATT and SNEGSKA (reference sequence). The ends were cut back, 0 bases at V and 4 bases at J, with 4 bases in the middle. CDR3 residues: CSARDWYEQYF. CDR3 nucleotide sequence: TGCAGTGCTAGAGATTGGTACGAGCAGTACTTC.

This clonotype occurred a few times. This sequence joins TRBV14 and TRBJ2-7; TRBD2 aligns across 10 bases. The CDR3 has 15 amino acids. V lost 9 bases and J lost 4; bases outside the gene matches: 12. CDR1 is SGHDN, CDR2 FVKESK, per germline. CDR3 region: CASPSSLAGEYEQYF. Here the CDR3 DNA reads TGTGCCAGTCCCAGCAGCCTAGCGGGAGAGTACGAGCAGTACTTC.

This clonotype was observed a handful of times. The chain has TRBV30 and TRBJ1-1, with 7 nucleotides matching TRBD1. This CDR3 is 12 amino acids long. Trimming cost V 0 bases and J 6 bases; bases outside gene matches: 1. The germline V gene encodes CDR1 GTSNPN and CDR2 SVGIG (reference sequence). This CDR3 is CAWSVGGPEAFF. CDR3 nucleotides: TGTGCCTGGAGTGTAGGGGGCCCTGAAGCTTTCTTT.

This clonotype appeared many times. The chain carries TRBV9 and TRBJ2-7; TRBD1 agrees at 7 bases. V shed 0 bases and J 4 bases; nucleotides not matched to a gene: 7. The CDR3 consists of 15 residues. Per germline, CDR1 SGDLS and CDR2 YYNGEE. CDR3 in DNA: TGTGCCAGCAGCGTAGCTCTTGAGGGGGCTTACGAGCAGTACTTC. Its translation is CASSVALEGAYEQYF.

In this sample, this clonotype turned up many times. The rearrangement joins TRBV7-2 to TRBJ1-5; maybe TRBD1 (6 bases). Germline V CDR1 and CDR2: SGHTA, FQGNSA. V lost 1 base and J 2 bases, leaving 9 bases between the germline ends. The CDR3 extends over 15 amino acids. Written as DNA, the CDR3 is TGTGCCAGCAGCTTAGAGGCAGGGGGCAATCAGCCCCAGCATTTT. It codes for CASSLEAGGNQPQHF. The whole variable domain, filled in from reference TRBV7-2 and TRBJ1-5, reads GAGVSQSPSNKVTEKGKDVELRCDPISGHTALYWYRQSLGQGLEFLIYFQGNSAPDKSGLPSDRFSAERTGGSVSTLTIQRTQQEDSAVYLCASSLEAGGNQPQHFGDGTRLSIL.

This clonotype came up many times. The chain couples TRBV19 to TRBJ2-7; D remains ambiguous. This CDR3 region has 18 residues. Deletions cut 6 bases from V and 0 bases from J, with 24 bases between. Germline assignment: CDR1 LNHDA and CDR2 SQIVND (reference sequence). CDR3 residues: CASSPHGRGNLSSYEQYF. The CDR3, as DNA: TGTGCCAGTAGCCCCCATGGCCGAGGCAACCTGAGCTCCTACGAGCAGTACTTC. The whole variable domain, remainder taken from reference TRBV19 and TRBJ2-7, is DGGITQSPKYLFRKEGQNVTLSCEQNLNHDAMYWYRQDPGQGLRLIYYSQIVNDFQKGDIAEGYSVSREKKESFPLTVTSAQKNPTAFYLCASSPHGRGNLSSYEQYFGPGTRLTVT.

V usage is TRBV28 and J usage is TRBJ2-7; D not certain. Germline CDR1 MDHEN, CDR2 SYDVKM. CDR3 length: 13 amino acids. V lost 2 bases, J lost 5 bases, and 10 bases lay in between. The CDR3 spells CASSLQSPNEQYF. The CDR3 nucleotides read TGTGCCAGCAGTTTACAGAGTCCTAACGAGCAGTACTTC.

This clonotype appeared many times. The chain uses TRBV12-3 or TRBV12-4 and TRBJ2-7, with D unclear. Trimming took off 10 bases at V and 6 bases at J, with 16 bases between the two ends. This CDR3 contains 12 residues. The CDR3 bases are TGTGCCACCATGAAGGGAATCGGCGAGCAGTACTTC. Its translation is CATMKGIGEQYF.

This clonotype was counted many times. CDR3 protein: CASSPPWKETQYF. The CDR3 region has the DNA TGTGCCAGCTCACCACCCTGGAAAGAGACCCAGTACTTC. The chain employs TRBV18 and TRBJ2-5; D remains ambiguous. This CDR3 region has 13 residues. V lost 0 bases to trimming and J lost 3 bases, with 5 bases between them. CDR1 and CDR2 from the germline V gene are KGHSH and LQKENI.